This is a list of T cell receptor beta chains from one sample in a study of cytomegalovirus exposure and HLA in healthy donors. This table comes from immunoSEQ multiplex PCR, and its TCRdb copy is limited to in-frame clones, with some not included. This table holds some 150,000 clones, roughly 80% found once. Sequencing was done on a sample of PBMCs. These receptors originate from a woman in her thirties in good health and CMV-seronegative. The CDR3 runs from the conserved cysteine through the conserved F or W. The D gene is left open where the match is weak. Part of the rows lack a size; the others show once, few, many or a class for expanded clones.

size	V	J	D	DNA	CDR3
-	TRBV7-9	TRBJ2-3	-	TGTGCCAGCAGTCCCGGGCCCTCTGGCAGCGGAACGCAGTATTTT	CASSPGPSGSGTQYF
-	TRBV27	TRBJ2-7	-	TGTGCCAGCAGTCTCTCCTACGAGCAGTACTTC	CASSLSYEQYF
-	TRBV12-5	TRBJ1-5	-	TGTGCTAGTGGTTTGGTACAGGTTGGTAGCAATCAGCCCCAGCATTTT	CASGLVQVGSNQPQHF
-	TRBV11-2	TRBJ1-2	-	TGTGCCAGCAGCTTAGATCTGGTGCAGGTTAACTATGGCTACACCTTC	CASSLDLVQVNYGYTF
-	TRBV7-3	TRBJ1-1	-	TGTGCCAGCAGCCAGGACAGGAACACTGAAGCTTTCTTT	CASSQDRNTEAFF
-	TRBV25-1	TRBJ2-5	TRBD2	TGTGCCAGCAGTTCCCTCCGGGGGGAAGGGGAGACCCAGTACTTC	CASSSLRGEGETQYF
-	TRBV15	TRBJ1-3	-	TGTGCCACCAGCTCAGGGGTTGGAAACACCATATATTTT	CATSSGVGNTIYF
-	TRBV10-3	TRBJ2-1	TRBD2	TGTGCCATCAGCAATGAACTAGCGGGAGTTACTGAGCAGTTCTTC	CAISNELAGVTEQFF
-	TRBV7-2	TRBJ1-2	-	TGTGCCAGCAGCCCCTCTGGAGGGGACTATGGCTACACCTTC	CASSPSGGDYGYTF
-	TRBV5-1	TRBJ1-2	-	TGCGCCAGCAGCTTGGGGGCAGGCTATGGCTACACCTTC	CASSLGAGYGYTF
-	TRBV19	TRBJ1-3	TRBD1	TGTGCCAGTAGTGAACAGGGGAGCTCTGGAAACACCATATATTTT	CASSEQGSSGNTIYF
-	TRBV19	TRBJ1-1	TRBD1	TGTGCCAGTAGTGCCACAACAGGGGGCGGGAACACTGAAGCTTTCTTT	CASSATTGGGNTEAFF
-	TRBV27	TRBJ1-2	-	TGTGCCAGCAGTTTAGGGCCCTCCTATGGCTACACCTTC	CASSLGPSYGYTF
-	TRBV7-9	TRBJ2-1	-	TGTGCCAGCAGCTACGGACTGGATACCCCCTACAATGAGCAGTTCTTC	CASSYGLDTPYNEQFF
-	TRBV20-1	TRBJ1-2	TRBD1	TGCAGTGCTTACAGGGGAGGTGGCTACACCTTC	CSAYRGGGYTF
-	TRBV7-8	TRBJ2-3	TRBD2	TGTGCCAGCAGCCCCGGGACTAGCGAGGTGTCGGCAGATACGCAGTATTTT	CASSPGTSEVSADTQYF
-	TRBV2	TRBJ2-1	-	TGTGCCAGCACCTTCGACAATGAGCAGTTCTTC	CASTFDNEQFF
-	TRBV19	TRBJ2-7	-	TGTGCCAGTAGTATCGGGCAGGCGGGCTACGAGCAGTACTTC	CASSIGQAGYEQYF
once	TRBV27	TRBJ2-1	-	TGTGCCAGCAGTTTATTTGTCGCTACCTCCTACAATGAGCAGTTCTTC	CASSLFVATSYNEQFF
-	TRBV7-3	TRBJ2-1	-	TGTGCCAGCAGCTTAGCGTCCCACAATGAGCAGTTCTTC	CASSLASHNEQFF
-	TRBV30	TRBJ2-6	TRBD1	TGTGCCTGGGGACAGGGGATGAGCTCTGGGGCCAACGTCCTGACTTTC	CAWGQGMSSGANVLTF
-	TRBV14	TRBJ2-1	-	TGTGCCAGCAGCCAGCTGACTAGGAAGCAGTTCTTC	CASSQLTRKQFF
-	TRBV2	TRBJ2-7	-	TGTGCCAGCAGTGAAGGTCCCGCCGGCTACGAGCAGTACTTC	CASSEGPAGYEQYF
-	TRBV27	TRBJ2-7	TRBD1	TGTGCCAGCAGTTTATACAGGGGGCCCTACGAGCAGTACTTC	CASSLYRGPYEQYF
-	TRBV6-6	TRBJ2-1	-	TGTGCCAGCAGTTACTTGGGCGAATCCTACAATGAGCAGTTCTTC	CASSYLGESYNEQFF
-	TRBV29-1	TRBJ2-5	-	TGCAGCGTTGAAGGGGGGGTCTTGAAGACCCAGTACTTC	CSVEGGVLKTQYF
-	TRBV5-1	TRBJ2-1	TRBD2	TGCGCCAGCAGCTTTTCCCCTAGCGGGAGAACCCAGTTCTTC	CASSFSPSGRTQFF
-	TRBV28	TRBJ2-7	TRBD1	TGTGCCAGCAGTTTAACGGACAGGCTCCGAGCCTACGAGCAGTACTTC	CASSLTDRLRAYEQYF
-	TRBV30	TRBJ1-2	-	TGTGCCTGGAGTCGGGCGGGGATTGGCTACACCTTC	CAWSRAGIGYTF
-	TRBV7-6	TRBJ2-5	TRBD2	TGTGCCAGCAGCTTAGGGGGGTCGGGACTAGCGGCACGTACCCAGTACTTC	CASSLGGSGLAARTQYF
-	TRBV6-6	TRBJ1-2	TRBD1	TGTGCCAGCAGCAGGGACAGCAACTATGGCTACACCTTC	CASSRDSNYGYTF
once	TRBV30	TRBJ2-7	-	TGTGCCTGGAGTGTAGGGGCAGCGTACGAGCAGTACTTC	CAWSVGAAYEQYF
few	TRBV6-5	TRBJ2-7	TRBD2	TGTGCCAGCAGACTAGCGGGAGCGCGGGAGCAGTACTTC	CASRLAGAREQYF